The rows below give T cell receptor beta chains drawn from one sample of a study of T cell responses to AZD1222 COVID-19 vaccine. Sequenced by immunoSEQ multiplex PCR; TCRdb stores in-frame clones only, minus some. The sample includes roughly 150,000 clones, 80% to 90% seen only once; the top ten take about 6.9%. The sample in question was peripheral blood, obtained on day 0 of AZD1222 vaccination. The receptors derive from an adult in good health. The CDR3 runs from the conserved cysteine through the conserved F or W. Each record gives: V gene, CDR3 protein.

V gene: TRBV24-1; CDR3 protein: CATSRGSNQPQHF
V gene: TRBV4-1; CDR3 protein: CASSQVSTPYNEQFF
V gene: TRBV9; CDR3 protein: CASSVAGQGLTGELFF
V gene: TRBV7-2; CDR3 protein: CASSLALGGFWTGELFF
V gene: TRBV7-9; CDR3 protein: CASSYGTTDTQYF
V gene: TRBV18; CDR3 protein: CASSPQQANTGELFF
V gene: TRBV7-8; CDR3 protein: CASSLARVTEAFF
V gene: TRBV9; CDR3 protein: CASSVGPSFRLETQYF
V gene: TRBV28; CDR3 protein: CASSTGTRGRNEQFF
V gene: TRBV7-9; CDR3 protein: CASSRDTNYGYTF
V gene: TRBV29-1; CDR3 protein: CSVGLGYEQYF
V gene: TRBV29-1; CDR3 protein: CSVTKAGALWNTEAFF
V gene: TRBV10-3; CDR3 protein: CAISFADRGKEKLFF
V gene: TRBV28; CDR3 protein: CASSFRGQGAYSNQPQHF
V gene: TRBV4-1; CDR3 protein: CASSQGTQSPSYEQYF
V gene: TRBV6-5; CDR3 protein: CASRRETGVTEKLFF
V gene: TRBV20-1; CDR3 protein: CSASKGALNTEAFF
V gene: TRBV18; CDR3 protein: CASSPTGNQPQHF
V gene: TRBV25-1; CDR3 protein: CASSEGETSTDTQYF
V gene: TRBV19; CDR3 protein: CASSRGADTQYF
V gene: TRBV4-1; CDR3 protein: CASSQAARSYGYTF
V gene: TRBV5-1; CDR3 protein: CASSLQSLGQETQYF
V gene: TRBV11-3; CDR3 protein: CASSLDSWGEQFF
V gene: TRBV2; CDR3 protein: CASSTNTEAFF
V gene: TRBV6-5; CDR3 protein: CASSPQDSNTGELFF
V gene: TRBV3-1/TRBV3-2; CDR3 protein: CASSQDRGLARTFDTGELFF
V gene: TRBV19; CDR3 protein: CASSTALPGQGSWLGANVLTF
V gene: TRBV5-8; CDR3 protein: CASRSIAQGQPQHF
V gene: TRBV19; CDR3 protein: CASSITMQGGAYEQFF